The text below deals with one T cell receptor (beta chain). CDR3 length: 18 amino acids. Germline V gives CDR1 LNHDA, CDR2 SQIVND (reference sequence). The V gene end was trimmed by 5 bases and the J gene end by 1 base; junction bases not matched to a gene: 12. The data stem from a study of blood T cell repertoires in COVID-19. Looking at the study overall: Spain, Italy and the United States supplied samples that represented acute and convalescent COVID-19. T cells, B-cell-depleted T cells, or PBMCs provided the cDNA or gDNA that served as material.

In the authors' workflow: Reference gene primer amplification yielded estimated nucleated cell counts. Some clones are missing from TCRdb's copy, which holds only in-frame ones; the method was immunoSEQ multiplex PCR. V and J calls and clone size are copied from that table; D and trimming were computed from the DNA. The sample includes over 100,000 clones, approximately 85% seen only once; the top ten take under 8%. Sequenced material: peripheral blood. The chain employs TRBV19 and TRBJ2-2, with 8 bases that match TRBD2. The receptor was derived from a man between 65 and 85 years old with acute or convalescent COVID-19. The CDR3 protein is CASSRQTSVGKNTGELFF. The CDR3, as DNA: TGTGCCAGTAGTCGCCAGACTAGCGTCGGTAAGAACACCGGGGAGCTGTTTTTT. Full variable domain (remainder filled in from reference TRBV19 and TRBJ2-2): DGGITQSPKYLFRKEGQNVTLSCEQNLNHDAMYWYRQDPGQGLRLIYYSQIVNDFQKGDIAEGYSVSREKKESFPLTVTSAQKNPTAFYLCASSRQTSVGKNTGELFFGEGSRLTVL.